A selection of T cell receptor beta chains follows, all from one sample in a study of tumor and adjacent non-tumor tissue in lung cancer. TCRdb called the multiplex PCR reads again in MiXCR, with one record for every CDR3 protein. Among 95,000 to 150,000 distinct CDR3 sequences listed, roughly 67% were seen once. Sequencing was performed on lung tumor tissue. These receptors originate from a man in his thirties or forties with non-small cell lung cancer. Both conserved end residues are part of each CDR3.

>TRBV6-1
CASSHLVTGELFF
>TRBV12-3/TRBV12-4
CASSLDRAETQYF
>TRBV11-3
CASSSFSSGEQYF
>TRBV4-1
CASSQDETGQTYEQCF
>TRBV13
CASSSTGTSGTAYNEQFF
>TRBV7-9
CASSLLGDAEGYIF
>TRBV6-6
CASTGRLNYGYTF
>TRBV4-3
CASSQSRQISCNVQFF
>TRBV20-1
CSSRMQGGSSYNEQFF
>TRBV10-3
CAISARDRSFGYTF
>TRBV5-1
CVSSRYEGEQYF
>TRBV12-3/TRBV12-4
CASSSGLAGGWGFQETQYF
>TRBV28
CASRPNSYEQYF
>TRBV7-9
CASSGTGSSYNSPLHF
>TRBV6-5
CASSEDLETYEQYF
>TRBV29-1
CSVGVRQGAITDPQYF
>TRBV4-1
CASSQEQGTLNSPLHF
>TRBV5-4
CASSLNGIPRLAYNEQFF
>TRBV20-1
CSARERRVSSYEQYF
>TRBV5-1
CASSFDSYEQYF
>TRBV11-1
CASSLNTVSRREDNEQFF
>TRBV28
CASRLAGGLETHYF
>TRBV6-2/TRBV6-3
CASRVGGRAGELFF
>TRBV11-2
CASSTGFNSYEQYF
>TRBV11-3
CASSSGQGTDMQYF
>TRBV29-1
CSVGGGYTEAFF
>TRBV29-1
CSVGGAGCTQYF
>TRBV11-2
CASRQGNTGELFF
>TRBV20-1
CSARPDRAGQPQHF
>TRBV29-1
CSVAVSGSSYEQYF
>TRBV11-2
CANSLGALARGSDTQYF
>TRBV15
CATSETTNTGELFF
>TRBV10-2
CASGVESGITKAFF
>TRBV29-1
CSVVADPNTEAFF
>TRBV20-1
CSAPYGSSNTDMQYF
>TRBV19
CATSPSRYYGYTF
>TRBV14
CASSQDRPSGRSAHNSPLHF